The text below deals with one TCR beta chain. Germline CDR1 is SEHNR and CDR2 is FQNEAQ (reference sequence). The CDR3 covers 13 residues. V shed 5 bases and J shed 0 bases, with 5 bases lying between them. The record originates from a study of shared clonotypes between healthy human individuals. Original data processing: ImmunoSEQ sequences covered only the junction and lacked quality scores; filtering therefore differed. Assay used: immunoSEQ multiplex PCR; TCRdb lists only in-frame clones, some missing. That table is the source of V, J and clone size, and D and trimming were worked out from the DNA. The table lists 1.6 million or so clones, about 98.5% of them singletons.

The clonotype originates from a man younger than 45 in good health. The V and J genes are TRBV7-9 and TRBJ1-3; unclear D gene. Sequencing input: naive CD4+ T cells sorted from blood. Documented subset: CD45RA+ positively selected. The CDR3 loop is CASSPFSGNTIYF. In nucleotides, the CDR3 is TGTGCCAGCAGCCCGTTCTCTGGAAACACCATATATTTT.